This T cell receptor (beta chain) was captured in a study of Ad26.COV2.S vaccination and SARS-CoV-2 variants. Study-level results: Reportedly, spike-specific CD8+ and CD4+ T cell responses achieved substantial breadth once vaccination had taken place. Possible underestimation of total T cell responses by the TCR breadth and depth analyses was noted.

A note on this clone: Its antigen is not known.

Clones were sequenced by immunoSEQ multiplex PCR, and TCRdb holds only the in-frame ones, with some missing. The sample contains 85,000 to 95,000 clones, 82% of which appear only once. The CDR3 contains 15 residues. V gave up 5 bases and J gave up 0 bases, with 11 bases separating them. CDR1 and CDR2 (germline): MDHEN, SYDVKM. The origin of this receptor is a human donor who had recovered from COVID-19. This sample comprised peripheral blood, obtained after recovery from COVID-19. The chain joins TRBV28 to TRBJ1-5; D ambiguous. The CDR3 DNA reads as TGTGCCAGCAGTGCAAACAGTCTTAGCAATCAGCCCCAGCATTTT. Translated: CASSANSLSNQPQHF.